The subject of this entry is one T cell receptor (beta chain). What it recognizes is unknown. Arm-PCR of CDR3 regions and iRepertoire HTBI primers were used to build TCR beta libraries. TCRdb itself ran the multiplex PCR reads through MiXCR, one entry per CDR3 protein. The table lists approximately 290,000 distinct CDR3 sequences, around 23% of them singletons. The sample originates from a study of regulatory T cells in long-lasting Graves disease. Points from the study as a whole: There was favoring of TRBV28, TRBJ1-2 and TRBJ2-5 in persistent disease.

Time point defined: persistent/refractory GD, antithyroid drugs over 5 years with positive TRAb. Preparation of the TCR library used RNA extracted from PBMCs. Those enrolled as patients came out of an endocrinology department in Xi'an, China. Peripheral blood, around 9.4 milliliters of it, was drawn into EDTA tubes. The CDR3 length is 15 residues. V lost 4 bases and J lost 5; bases outside the gene matches: 6. CDR1 is SGHTA, CDR2 FQGNSA, per germline. This clonotype originated in a female donor with Graves disease. The starting material was peripheral blood mononuclear cells (PBMCs), obtained when the disease was refractory, from a patient treated with antithyroid drugs. The rearrangement links TRBV7-2 to TRBJ2-1, with 9 positions matching TRBD2. Written as DNA, the CDR3 is TGTGCCAGCAGCTATGGACTAGCGATACACAATGAGCAGTTCTTC. As protein: CASSYGLAIHNEQFF.